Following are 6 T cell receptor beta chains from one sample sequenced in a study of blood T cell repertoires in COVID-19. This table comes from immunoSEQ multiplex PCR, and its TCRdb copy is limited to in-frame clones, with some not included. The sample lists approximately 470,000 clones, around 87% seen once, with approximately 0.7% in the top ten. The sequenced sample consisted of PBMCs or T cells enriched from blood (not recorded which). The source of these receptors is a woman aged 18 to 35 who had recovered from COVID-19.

CDR3 residues: CASSRGQGVGQETQYF. CDR3 DNA sequence: TGCGCCAGCAGCCGAGGACAGGGGGTAGGTCAAGAGACCCAGTACTTC. The gene calls are TRBV5-1 and TRBJ2-5; TRBD1 matches at 10 bases. Trimming cost V 4 bases and J 2 bases; bases outside gene matches: 8. In germline, CDR1 is SGHRS, CDR2 YFSETQ. CDR3 size: 16 residues.

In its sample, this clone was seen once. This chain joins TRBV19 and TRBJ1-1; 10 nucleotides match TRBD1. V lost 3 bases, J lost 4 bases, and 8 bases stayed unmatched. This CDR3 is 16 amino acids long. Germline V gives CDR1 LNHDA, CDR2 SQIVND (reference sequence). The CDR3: CASSISGTGEGTEAFF. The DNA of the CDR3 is TGTGCCAGTAGTATCTCCGGGACAGGGGAGGGCACTGAAGCTTTCTTT.

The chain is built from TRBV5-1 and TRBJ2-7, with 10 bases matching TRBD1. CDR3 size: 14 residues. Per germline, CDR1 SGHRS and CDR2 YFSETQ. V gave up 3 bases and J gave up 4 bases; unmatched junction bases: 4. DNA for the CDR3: TGCGCCAGCAGCTGGGGGACAGGGGAGTACGAGCAGTACTTC. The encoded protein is CASSWGTGEYEQYF.

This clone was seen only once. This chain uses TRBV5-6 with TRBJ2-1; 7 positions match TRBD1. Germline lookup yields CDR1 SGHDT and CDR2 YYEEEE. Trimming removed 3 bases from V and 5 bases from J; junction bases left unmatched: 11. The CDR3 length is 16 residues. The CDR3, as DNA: TGTGCCAGCAGCTCTCCCTACAGGGGCCCAGACAATGAGCAGTTCTTC. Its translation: CASSSPYRGPDNEQFF.

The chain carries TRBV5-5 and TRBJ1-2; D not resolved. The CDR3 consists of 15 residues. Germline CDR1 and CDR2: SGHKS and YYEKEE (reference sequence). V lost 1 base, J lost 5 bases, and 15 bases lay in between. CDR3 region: CASSLSSLERYGYTF. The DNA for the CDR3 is TGTGCCAGCAGCTTGTCCTCTCTCGAGAGGTATGGCTACACCTTC.

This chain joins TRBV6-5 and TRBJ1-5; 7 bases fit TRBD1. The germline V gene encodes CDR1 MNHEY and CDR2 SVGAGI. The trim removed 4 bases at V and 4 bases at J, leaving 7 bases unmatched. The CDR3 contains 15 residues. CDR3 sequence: CASSSKGQPNQPQHF. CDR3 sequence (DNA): TGTGCCAGCAGTTCCAAGGGACAGCCAAATCAGCCCCAGCATTTT.